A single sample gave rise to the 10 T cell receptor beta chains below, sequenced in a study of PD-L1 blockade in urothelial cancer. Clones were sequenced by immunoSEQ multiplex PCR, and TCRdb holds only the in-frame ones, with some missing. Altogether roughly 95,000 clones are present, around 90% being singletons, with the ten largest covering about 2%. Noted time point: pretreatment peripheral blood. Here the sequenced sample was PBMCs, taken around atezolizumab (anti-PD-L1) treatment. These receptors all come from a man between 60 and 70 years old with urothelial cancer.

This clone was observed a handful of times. Here the CDR3 DNA reads TGCGCCTCCTTTAGGAGCACGGGGGTGGGATCATTGGATACGCAGTATTTT. The encoded protein is CASFRSTGVGSLDTQYF. This chain links TRBV10-2 with TRBJ2-3, with D possibly TRBD2 on 6 matching bases. The V end was cut by 11 bases, the J end by 6 bases, with 30 bases between. The CDR3 sequence is 17 residues long. In germline, CDR1 is WSHSY, CDR2 SAAADI.

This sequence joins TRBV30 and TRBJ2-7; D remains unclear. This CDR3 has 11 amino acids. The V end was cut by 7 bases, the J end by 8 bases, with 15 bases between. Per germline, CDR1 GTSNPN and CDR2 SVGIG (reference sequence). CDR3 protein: CALITLSQQYF. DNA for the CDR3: TGTGCCTTGATTACCTTGAGCCAGCAGTACTTC.

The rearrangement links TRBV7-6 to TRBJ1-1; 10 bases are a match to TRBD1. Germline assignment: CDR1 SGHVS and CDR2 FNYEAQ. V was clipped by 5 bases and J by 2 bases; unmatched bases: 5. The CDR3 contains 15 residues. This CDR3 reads CASSPRDRGNTEAFF. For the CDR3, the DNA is TGTGCCAGCAGCCCCCGGGACAGGGGAAACACTGAAGCTTTCTTT.

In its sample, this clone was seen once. The CDR3 DNA is TGTGCCAGCAGCTTTAAAGGGGGGACAGCGAACTATGGCTACACCTTC. Amino acid sequence: CASSFKGGTANYGYTF. The chain is built from TRBV7-2 and TRBJ1-2, with TRBD1 identical over 7 bases. Losses at the gene ends were 3 bases for V and 2 bases for J; bases not matched to a gene: 9. Germline-derived CDR1 and CDR2 are SGHTA and FQGNSA. This CDR3 has 16 residues.

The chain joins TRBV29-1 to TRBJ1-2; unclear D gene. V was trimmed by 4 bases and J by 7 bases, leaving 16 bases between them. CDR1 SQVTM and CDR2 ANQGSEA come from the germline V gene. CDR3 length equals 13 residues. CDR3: CSVGGGYVGGYTF. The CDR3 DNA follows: TGCAGCGTTGGGGGAGGTTATGTCGGTGGCTACACCTTC.

This chain's CDR3 is CASRETDIGNTEAFF. The CDR3 nucleotides are TGCGCCAGCAGGGAGACTGATATTGGGAACACTGAAGCTTTCTTT. The V call is TRBV10-2, the J call TRBJ1-1; no clear D gene. V lost 6 bases and J lost 1, with 15 bases in between. The CDR3 sequence is 15 residues long. CDR1 is WSHSY, CDR2 SAAADI, per germline.

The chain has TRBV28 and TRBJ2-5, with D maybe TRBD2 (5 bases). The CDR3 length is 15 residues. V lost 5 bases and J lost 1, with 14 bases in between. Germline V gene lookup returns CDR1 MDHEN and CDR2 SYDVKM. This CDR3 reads CASSRQRRPQETQYF. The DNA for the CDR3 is TGTGCCAGCAGTCGCCAGCGGAGGCCCCAAGAGACCCAGTACTTC.

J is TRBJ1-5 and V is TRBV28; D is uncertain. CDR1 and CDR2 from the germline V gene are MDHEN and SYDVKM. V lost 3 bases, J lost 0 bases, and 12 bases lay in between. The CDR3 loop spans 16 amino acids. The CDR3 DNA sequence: TGTGCCAGCAGTTTTGAATCGGGGTATAGCAATCAGCCCCAGCATTTT. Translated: CASSFESGYSNQPQHF.

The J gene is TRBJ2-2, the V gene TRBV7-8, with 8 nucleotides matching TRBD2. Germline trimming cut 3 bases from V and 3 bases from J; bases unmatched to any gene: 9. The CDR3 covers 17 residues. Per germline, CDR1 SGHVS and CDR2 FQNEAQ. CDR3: CASSLMSSGSYTGELFF. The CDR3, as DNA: TGTGCCAGCAGCTTGATGTCGAGCGGGAGCTACACCGGGGAGCTGTTTTTT.

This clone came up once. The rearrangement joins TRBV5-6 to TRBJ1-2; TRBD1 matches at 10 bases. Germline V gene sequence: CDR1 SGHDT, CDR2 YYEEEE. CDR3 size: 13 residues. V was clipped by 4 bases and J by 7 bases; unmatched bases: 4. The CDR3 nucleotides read TGTGCCAGCAGCAGGGACAGGGGAGCTGGCTACACCTTC. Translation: CASSRDRGAGYTF.